The clone carrying this T cell receptor (beta chain) was counted between two and nine times. These data are taken from a study of cytotoxic CD8 clonotypes in ibrutinib-treated CLL. J gave up 1 base and V 7 bases, and 7 bases lay outside the gene matches. Germline V gene lookup returns CDR1 SGHDN and CDR2 FVKESK. CDR3 size: 16 residues. Generated by immunoSEQ multiplex PCR, the TCRdb table keeps only in-frame clones and is missing some. In the table there are 190,000 or so clones, approximately 72% of which are singletons. The TCR sequence derives from a human donor with chronic lymphocytic leukemia. The sample here was PBMCs, taken after 24 months of ibrutinib treatment. This chain links TRBV14 with TRBJ2-2; 9 bases align to TRBD2. Here the CDR3 reads CASTPGLALNTGELFF. The CDR3 nucleotides read TGTGCCAGCACCCCAGGACTAGCGCTGAACACCGGGGAGCTGTTTTTT.